One sample yielded the 4 T cell receptor beta chains listed below, sequenced in a study of T cell repertoires in cytomegalovirus infection. TCRdb reanalysed the reads using MiXCR and keeps one entry per CDR3 protein. Among about 740,000 distinct CDR3 sequences listed, roughly 35% were seen once. The sequenced sample was PBMCs. These receptors were obtained from a human donor in good health (CMV status not recorded). Some clones in this sample may be carry-over from other donors' samples.

V is TRBV5-1 and J is TRBJ2-7, with D maybe TRBD1 (5 bases). Trimming removed 4 bases from V and 3 bases from J, with 11 bases in between. This CDR3 spans 13 amino acids. From germline, CDR1 is SGHRS and CDR2 YFSETQ. As DNA, the CDR3 is TGCGCCAGCAGCCTGGACACAAACTACGAGCAGTACTTC. It translates to CASSLDTNYEQYF.

The rearrangement joins TRBV27 to TRBJ1-1; TRBD1 matches at 9 bases. This CDR3 is 13 amino acids long. Trimming took 8 bases from V and 5 from J; bases not matched to a gene: 6. Germline lookup yields CDR1 MNHEY and CDR2 SMNVEV (reference sequence). The CDR3 reads CASEQGAGTEAFF. The CDR3 region has the DNA TGTGCCAGCGAACAGGGGGCAGGTACTGAAGCTTTCTTT.

A remark on this clonotype: No conserved phenylalanine or tryptophan ends this CDR3, so it is likely a read error. This chain connects TRBV28 to TRBJ2-7, with D perhaps TRBD1 (5 bases). The CDR3 runs 13 residues. The V gene's germline CDR1 is MDHEN and CDR2 SYDVKM. The ends were cut back, 5 bases at V and 7 bases at J, with 15 bases in the middle. This CDR3 is CASSGDNRREQYL. The CDR3 nucleotides read TGTGCCAGCAGTGGTGATAACAGGCGGGAGCAGTACCTC.

V usage is TRBV6-1 and J usage is TRBJ2-7, with D maybe TRBD2 (5 bases). V lost 7 bases and J lost 2, with 15 bases in between. This CDR3 spans 14 amino acids. Germline CDR1 MNHNS, CDR2 SASEGT. The CDR3 is CASTPRTVAYEQYF. DNA of the CDR3: TGTGCCAGCACCCCCCGGACTGTCGCCTACGAGCAGTACTTC.